Given below is one T cell receptor beta chain in context. As the CDR3 is not closed by the conserved phenylalanine or tryptophan, this likely results from a read error. The DNA is omitted, as the CDR3 cannot be located on it reliably, and the CDR3 follows TCRdb's listing. TCR beta CDR3 regions were amplified from RNA transcripts. RT-PCR in the first round used HTBI primers; a second-round multiplex PCR followed. TCRdb processed the multiplex PCR reads anew with MiXCR; each CDR3 protein has one entry. Of about 640,000 distinct CDR3 sequences listed, roughly 39% were seen once; the top ten hold over 2.5%. This sample stems from a study of Graves' ophthalmopathy and Graves' hyperthyroidism. Looked up from germline, CDR1 is SGHRS and CDR2 is YFSETQ. The CDR3 totals 8 residues, both ends included.

What was sequenced was peripheral blood. The clonotype comes from an adult man with Graves' ophthalmopathy. This rearrangement joins TRBV5-1 to TRBJ2-7. The CDR3 sequence: CASSLGRQ.